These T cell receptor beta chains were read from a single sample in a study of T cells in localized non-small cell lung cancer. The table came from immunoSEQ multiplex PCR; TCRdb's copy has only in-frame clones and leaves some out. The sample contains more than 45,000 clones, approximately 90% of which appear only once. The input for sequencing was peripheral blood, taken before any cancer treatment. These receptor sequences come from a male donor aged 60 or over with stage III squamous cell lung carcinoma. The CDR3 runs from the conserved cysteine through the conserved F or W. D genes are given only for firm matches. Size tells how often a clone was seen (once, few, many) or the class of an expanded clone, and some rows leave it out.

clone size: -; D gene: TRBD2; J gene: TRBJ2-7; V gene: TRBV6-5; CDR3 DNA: TGTGCCAGCAGTGGGACTAGCGGGAGCTACGAGCAGTACTTC; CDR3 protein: CASSGTSGSYEQYF
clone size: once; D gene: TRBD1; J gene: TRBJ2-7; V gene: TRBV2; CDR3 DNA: TGTGCCAGCGCCAGACAGGGGGCCAGCTACGAGCAGTACTTC; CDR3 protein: CASARQGASYEQYF
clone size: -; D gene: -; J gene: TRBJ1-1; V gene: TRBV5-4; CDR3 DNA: TGTGCCAGCAGCCAACTAACCACAGGCAACACTGAAGCTTTCTTT; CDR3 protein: CASSQLTTGNTEAFF
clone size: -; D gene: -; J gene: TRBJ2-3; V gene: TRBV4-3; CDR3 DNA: TGCGCCAGCAGCCAAGAGTTGGAGTCAGATACGCAGTATTTT; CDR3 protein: CASSQELESDTQYF
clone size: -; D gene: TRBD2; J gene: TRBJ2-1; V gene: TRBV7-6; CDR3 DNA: TGTGCCAGCAGCCCCCCACTACTAGCGGCCTCAGGGATGAATGAGCAGTTCTTC; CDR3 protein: CASSPPLLAASGMNEQFF
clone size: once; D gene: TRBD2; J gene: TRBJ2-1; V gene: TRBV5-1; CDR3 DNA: TGCGCCAGCAGCTCGGGACTAGCGGGAGGTGTTAGTAGTGATGAGCAGTTCTTC; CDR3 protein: CASSSGLAGGVSSDEQFF
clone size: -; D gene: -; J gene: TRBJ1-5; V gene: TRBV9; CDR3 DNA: TGTGCCAGCAGCTCAGAGGGGGGGATCAATCAGCCCCAGCATTTT; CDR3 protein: CASSSEGGINQPQHF
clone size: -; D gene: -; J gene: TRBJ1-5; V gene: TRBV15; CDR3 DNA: TGTGCCACCAGCATCGGGGCAAATAGCAATCAGCCCCAGCATTTT; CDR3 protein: CATSIGANSNQPQHF
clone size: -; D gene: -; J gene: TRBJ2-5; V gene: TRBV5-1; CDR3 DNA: TGCGCCAGCAGAATCATGGACTCAGAGACCCAGTACTTC; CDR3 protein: CASRIMDSETQYF
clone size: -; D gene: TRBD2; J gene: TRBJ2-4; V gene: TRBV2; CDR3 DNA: TGTGCCAGCAGTGAAGCTGGACTAGCGGGGATAGTGGAGGACATTCAGTACTTC; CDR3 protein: CASSEAGLAGIVEDIQYF
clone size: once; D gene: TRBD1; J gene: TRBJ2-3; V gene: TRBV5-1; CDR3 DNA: TGCGCCAGCAGTGGTTGGGGACAGGGCGGCACAGATACGCAGTATTTT; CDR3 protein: CASSGWGQGGTDTQYF
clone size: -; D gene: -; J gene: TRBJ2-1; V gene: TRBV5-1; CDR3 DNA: TGCGCCAGCAGCTTGGCGTGGGCGTCTAGCTCCTACAATGAGCAGTTCTTC; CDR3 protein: CASSLAWASSSYNEQFF
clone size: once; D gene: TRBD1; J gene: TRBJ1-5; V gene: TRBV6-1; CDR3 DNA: TGTGCCAGCCGGAATACAGGGGGTCGGCCCCAGCATTTT; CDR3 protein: CASRNTGGRPQHF
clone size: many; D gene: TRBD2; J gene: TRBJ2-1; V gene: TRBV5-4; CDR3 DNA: TGTGCCAGCAGCTTGGAACTAGCGGGGTTCTCCTACAATGAGCAGTTCTTC; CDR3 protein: CASSLELAGFSYNEQFF
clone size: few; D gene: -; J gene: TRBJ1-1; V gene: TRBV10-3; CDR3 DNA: TGTGCCATCAGGGTACGACCCGGCCCTGAAGCTTTCTTT; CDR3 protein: CAIRVRPGPEAFF
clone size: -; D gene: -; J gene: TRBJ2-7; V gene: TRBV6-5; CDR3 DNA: TGTGCCGTTAAGGACAGCCTTGGCCTCGAGCAGTACTTC; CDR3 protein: CAVKDSLGLEQYF
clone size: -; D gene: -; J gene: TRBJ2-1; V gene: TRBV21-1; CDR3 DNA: TGTGCCAGCAGCCGTGCTATTGAGCAGTTCTTC; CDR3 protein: CASSRAIEQFF
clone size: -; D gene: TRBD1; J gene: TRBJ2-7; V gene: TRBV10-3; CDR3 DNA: TGTGCCATCAGTGAGTCGAGCTATACGAAGAACAGGGGTCTTCAGTACTTC; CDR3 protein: CAISESSYTKNRGLQYF
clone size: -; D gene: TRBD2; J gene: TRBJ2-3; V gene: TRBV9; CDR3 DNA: TGTGCCAGCAGCGTAGCTCTGGCGGGAGATAAAGATACGCAGTATTTT; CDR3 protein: CASSVALAGDKDTQYF
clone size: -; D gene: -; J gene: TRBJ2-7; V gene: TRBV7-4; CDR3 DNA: TGTGCCAGCAGCTTTATCGTCGGGCTAAGGGGGTACGAGCAGTACTTC; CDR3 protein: CASSFIVGLRGYEQYF
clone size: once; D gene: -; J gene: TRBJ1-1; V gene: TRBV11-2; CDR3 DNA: TGTGCCAGCAGCTTAACCGGGAACACTGAAGCTTTCTTT; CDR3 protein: CASSLTGNTEAFF
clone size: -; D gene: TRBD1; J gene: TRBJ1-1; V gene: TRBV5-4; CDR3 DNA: TGTGCCAGCAGCACCCGGACAGGGAACACTGAAGCTTTCTTT; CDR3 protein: CASSTRTGNTEAFF
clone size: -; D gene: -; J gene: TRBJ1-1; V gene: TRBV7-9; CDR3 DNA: TGTGCCAGCAGCCCCCAGATCCCAGGCACTGAAGCTTTCTTT; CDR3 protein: CASSPQIPGTEAFF
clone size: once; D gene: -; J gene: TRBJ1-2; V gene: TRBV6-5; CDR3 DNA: TGTGCCAGCAGGACCCCGGGGTCTAACTATGGCTACACCTTC; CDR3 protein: CASRTPGSNYGYTF
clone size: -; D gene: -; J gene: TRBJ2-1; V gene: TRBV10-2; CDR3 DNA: TGCGCCAGCAGTGTTCAGGATCGCAATGAGCAGTTCTTC; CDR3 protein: CASSVQDRNEQFF
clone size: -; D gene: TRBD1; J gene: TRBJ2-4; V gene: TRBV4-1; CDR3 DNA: TGCGCCAGCAGCCAGTTTGACAGGGGGAGGAACATTCAGTACTTC; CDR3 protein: CASSQFDRGRNIQYF
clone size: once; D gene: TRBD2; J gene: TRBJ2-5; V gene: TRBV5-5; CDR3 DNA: TGTGCCAGCAGCTCCTGGACTAGAGAGACCCAGTACTTC; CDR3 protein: CASSSWTRETQYF
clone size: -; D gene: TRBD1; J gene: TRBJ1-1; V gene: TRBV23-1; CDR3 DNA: TGCGCCCACACAGGGGTCCACACTGAAGCTTTCTTT; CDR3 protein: CAHTGVHTEAFF
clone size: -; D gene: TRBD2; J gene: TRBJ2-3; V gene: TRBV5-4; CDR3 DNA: TGTGCCAGCAGTCCGACTAGCGGGAGGTCGGGGGATACGCAGTATTTT; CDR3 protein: CASSPTSGRSGDTQYF
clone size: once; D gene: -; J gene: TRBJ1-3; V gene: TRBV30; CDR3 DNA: TGTGCCTGGAGACCCGACGTCCTCTCTGGAAACACCATATATTTT; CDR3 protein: CAWRPDVLSGNTIYF
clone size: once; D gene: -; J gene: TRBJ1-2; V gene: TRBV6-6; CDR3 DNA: TGTGCCAGCAGTTCTTTAGGTCCTACGTATGGCTACACCTTC; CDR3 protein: CASSSLGPTYGYTF
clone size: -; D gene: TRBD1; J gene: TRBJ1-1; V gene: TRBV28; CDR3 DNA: TGTGCCAGCAGTCGACTAGGACAGGGGGGGACTGAAGCTTTCTTT; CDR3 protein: CASSRLGQGGTEAFF
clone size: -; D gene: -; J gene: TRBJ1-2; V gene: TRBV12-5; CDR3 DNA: TGTGCTAGTGGTTTGAACAGGGCCTACACCTTC; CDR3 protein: CASGLNRAYTF
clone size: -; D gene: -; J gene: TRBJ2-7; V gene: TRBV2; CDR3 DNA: TGTGCCAGCGGGGCTACCGACTACGAGCAGTACTTC; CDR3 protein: CASGATDYEQYF
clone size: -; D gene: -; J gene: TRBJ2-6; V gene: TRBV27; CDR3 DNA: TGTGCCAGCAGTCCGCTTGGGGGCACTGGGGCCAACGTCCTGACTTTC; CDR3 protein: CASSPLGGTGANVLTF
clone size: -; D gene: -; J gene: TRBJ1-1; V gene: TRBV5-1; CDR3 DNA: TGCGCCAGCGGAGGAGACACTGAAGCTTTCTTT; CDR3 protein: CASGGDTEAFF
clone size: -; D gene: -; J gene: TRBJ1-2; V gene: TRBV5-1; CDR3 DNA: TGCGCCAGCAGCTTGGACGGAAACTATGGCTACACCTTC; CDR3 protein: CASSLDGNYGYTF
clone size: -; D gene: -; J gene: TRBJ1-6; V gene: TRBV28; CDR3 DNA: TGTGCCAGCAGTGACGACAAATCGAGGACGAATTCACCCCTCCACTTT; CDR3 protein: CASSDDKSRTNSPLHF
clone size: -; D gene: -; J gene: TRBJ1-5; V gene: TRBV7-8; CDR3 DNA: TGTGCCAGCGGCGCGGGAGGGGTTACTTTCCAGCCCCAGCATTTT; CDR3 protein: CASGAGGVTFQPQHF
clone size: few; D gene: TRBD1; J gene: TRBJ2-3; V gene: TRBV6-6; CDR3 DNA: TGTGCCAGCAGGGGACAGGTTGGGGATACGCAGTATTTT; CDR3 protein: CASRGQVGDTQYF
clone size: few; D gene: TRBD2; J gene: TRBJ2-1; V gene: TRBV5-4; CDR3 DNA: TGTGCCAGCAGCCCGGGACTAACCGATACCAATGAGCAGTTCTTC; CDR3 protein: CASSPGLTDTNEQFF
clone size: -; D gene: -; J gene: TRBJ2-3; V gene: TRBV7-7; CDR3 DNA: TGTGCCAGCAGCTTAAGCCGAATTCAAGATTCTAGCACAGATACGCAGTATTTT; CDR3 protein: CASSLSRIQDSSTDTQYF
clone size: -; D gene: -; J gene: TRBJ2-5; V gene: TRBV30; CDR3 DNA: TGTGCCTGGAGTGTATTGTACCCGGGGGTCCAAGAGACCCAGTACTTC; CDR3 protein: CAWSVLYPGVQETQYF
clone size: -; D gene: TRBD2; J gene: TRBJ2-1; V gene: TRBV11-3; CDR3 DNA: TGTGCCAGCAGCCATCGGACTAGCGGGACCAATGAGCAGTTCTTC; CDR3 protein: CASSHRTSGTNEQFF
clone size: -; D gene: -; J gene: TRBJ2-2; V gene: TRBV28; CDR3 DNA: TGTGCCAGCAGTTTAACTTTCTCTGGGGAGCTGTTTTTT; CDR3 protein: CASSLTFSGELFF
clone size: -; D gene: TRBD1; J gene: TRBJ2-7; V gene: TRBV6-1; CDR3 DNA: TGTGCCAGCAGTGAGACCTACAGGGGTTCGGGCGAGCAGTACTTC; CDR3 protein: CASSETYRGSGEQYF
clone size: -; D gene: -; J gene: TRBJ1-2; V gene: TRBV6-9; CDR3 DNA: TGTGCCAGCAGCATCCCGGGACGCCTCTCCTATGGCTACACCTTC; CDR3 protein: CASSIPGRLSYGYTF
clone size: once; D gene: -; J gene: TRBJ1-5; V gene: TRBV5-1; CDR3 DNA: TGCGCCAGCAGCTTGACGCCGGGAAATCAGCCCCAGCATTTT; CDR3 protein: CASSLTPGNQPQHF
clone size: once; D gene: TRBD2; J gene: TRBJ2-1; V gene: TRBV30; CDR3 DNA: TGTGCCTGGAGTGTCGGGAGGGCCAATGAGCAGTTCTTC; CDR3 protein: CAWSVGRANEQFF
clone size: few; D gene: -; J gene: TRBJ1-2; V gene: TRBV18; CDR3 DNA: TGTGCCAGCTCACCACTGGTGACAGCGGACACCTTC; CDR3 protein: CASSPLVTADTF
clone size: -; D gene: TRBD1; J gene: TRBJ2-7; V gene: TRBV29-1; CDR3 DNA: TGCAGCGTTGTCATCGGGACAGGCTACGAGCAGTACTTC; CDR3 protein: CSVVIGTGYEQYF
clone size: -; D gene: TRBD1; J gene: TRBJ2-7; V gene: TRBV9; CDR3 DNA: TGTGCCAGCAGCGTAGGAGGGACAGGGGTCTCCTACGAGCAGTACTTC; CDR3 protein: CASSVGGTGVSYEQYF
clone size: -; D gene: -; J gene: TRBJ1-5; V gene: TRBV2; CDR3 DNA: TGTGCCAGCAGTGAAGCCCTGGGCAATCAGCCCCAGCATTTT; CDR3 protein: CASSEALGNQPQHF
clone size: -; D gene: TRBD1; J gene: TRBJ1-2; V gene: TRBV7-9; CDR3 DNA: TGTGCCAGCAGCACCCGGGACAGCTCCTATGGCTACACCTTC; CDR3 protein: CASSTRDSSYGYTF